The entry that follows covers one T cell receptor beta chain sequence. The antigen remains unidentified. These data originate in a study of cytomegalovirus exposure and HLA in healthy donors. Background on the study: Of some 360 genotyped donors, more than 70% clustered with self-reported Caucasian donors.

This PCR relied on a set of 60 Vbeta primers and 13 Jbeta primers. Measured with immunoSEQ multiplex PCR; TCRdb has only the in-frame clones, and not every one. Among 85,000 to 100,000 clones listed, 65% to 80% were seen once. CDR1 ENHRY and CDR2 SYGVKD come from the germline V gene. The CDR3 spans 13 residues. Findings and limits, study-wide: There were several of the most significant clusters that appeared linked to common viral pathogens in a later analysis. The listing of 150 to 200 TCR beta chains classed them as cytomegalovirus-associated.

This TCR derives from a man aged 55 to 70 in good health and CMV-seropositive. Sequencing was done on a sample of PBMCs. J is TRBJ2-5 and V is TRBV10-3, with D possibly matching TRBD1 (5 bases). The end of the DNA is better explained by TRBJ2-7, so the J call may be wrong. Written as DNA, the CDR3 is TGTGCCATCAGGTCCAACCCAGGGAACGAGCAGTACTTC. Translating it yields CAIRSNPGNEQYF.